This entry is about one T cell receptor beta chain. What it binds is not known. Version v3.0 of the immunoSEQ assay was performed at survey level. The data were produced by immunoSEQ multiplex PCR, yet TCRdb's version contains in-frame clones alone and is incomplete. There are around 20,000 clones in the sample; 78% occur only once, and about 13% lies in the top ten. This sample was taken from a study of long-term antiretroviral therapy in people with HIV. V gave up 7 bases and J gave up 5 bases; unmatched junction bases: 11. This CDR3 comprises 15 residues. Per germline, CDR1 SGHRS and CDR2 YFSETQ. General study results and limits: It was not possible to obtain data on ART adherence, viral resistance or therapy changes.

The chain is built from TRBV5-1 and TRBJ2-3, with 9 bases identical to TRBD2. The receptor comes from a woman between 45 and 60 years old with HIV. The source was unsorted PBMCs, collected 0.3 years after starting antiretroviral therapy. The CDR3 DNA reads TGCGCCAGCCAACCCGGGGCGGGGGGGCGAGATACGCAGTATTTT. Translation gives CASQPGAGGRDTQYF.